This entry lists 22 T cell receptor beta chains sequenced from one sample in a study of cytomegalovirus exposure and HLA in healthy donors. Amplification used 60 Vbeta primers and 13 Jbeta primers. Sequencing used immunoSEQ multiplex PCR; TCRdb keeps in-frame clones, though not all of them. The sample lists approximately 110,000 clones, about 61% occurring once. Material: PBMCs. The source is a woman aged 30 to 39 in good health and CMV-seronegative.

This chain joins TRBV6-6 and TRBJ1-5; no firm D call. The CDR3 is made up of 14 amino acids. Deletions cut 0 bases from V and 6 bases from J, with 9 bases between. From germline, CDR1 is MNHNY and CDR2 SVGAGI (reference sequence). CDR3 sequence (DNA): TGTGCCAGCAGTTACTCGGAGGGCTTTCAGCCCCAGCATTTT. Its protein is CASSYSEGFQPQHF.

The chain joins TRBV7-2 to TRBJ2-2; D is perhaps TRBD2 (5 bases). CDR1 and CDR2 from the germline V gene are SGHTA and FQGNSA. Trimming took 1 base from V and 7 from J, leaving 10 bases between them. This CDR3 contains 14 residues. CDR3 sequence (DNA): TGTGCCAGCAGCTTAGGTCACGGGAACGGGGAGCTGTTTTTT. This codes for CASSLGHGNGELFF. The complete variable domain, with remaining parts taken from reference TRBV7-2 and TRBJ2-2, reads GAGVSQSPSNKVTEKGKDVELRCDPISGHTALYWYRQSLGQGLEFLIYFQGNSAPDKSGLPSDRFSAERTGGSVSTLTIQRTQQEDSAVYLCASSLGHGNGELFFGEGSRLTVL.

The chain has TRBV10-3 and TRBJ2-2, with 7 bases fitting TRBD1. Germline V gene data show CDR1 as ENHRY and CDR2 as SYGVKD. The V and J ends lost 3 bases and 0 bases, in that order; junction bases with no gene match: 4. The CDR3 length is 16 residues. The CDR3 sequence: CAISEGDSANTGELFF. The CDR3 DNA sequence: TGTGCCATCAGTGAAGGGGACAGTGCGAACACCGGGGAGCTGTTTTTT.

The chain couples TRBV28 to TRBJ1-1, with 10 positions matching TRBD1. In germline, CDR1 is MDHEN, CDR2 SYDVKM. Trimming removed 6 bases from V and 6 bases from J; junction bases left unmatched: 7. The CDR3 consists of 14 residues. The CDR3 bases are TGTGCCAGCAGACCGGGACAGGGGACCCCTGAAGCTTTCTTT. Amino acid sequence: CASRPGQGTPEAFF. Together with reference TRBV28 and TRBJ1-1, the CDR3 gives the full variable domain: DVKVTQSSRYLVKRTGEKVFLECVQDMDHENMFWYRQDPGLGLRLIYFSYDVKMKEKGDIPEGYSVSREKKERFSLILESASTNQTSMYLCASRPGQGTPEAFFGQGTRLTVV.

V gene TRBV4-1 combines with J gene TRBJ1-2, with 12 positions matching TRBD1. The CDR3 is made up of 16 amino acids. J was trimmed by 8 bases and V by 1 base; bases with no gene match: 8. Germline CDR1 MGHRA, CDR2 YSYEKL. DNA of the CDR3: TGCGCCAGCAGCCAAGGTTCGGGACAGGGGGCGAGGGGCTACACCTTC. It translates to CASSQGSGQGARGYTF.

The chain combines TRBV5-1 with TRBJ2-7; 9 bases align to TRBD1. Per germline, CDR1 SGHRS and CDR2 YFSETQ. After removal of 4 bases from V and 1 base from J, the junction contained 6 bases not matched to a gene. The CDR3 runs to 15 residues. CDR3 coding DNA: TGCGCCAGCAGCCTACAGGGGGCTCTTTCCTACGAGCAGTACTTC. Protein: CASSLQGALSYEQYF.

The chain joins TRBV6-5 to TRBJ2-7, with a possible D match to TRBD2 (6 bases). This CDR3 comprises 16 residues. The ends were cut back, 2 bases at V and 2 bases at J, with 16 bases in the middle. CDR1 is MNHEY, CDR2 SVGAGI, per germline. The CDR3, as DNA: TGTGCCAGCAGTTACCGCCCAGCGGGCAAAACCTACGAGCAGTACTTC. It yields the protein CASSYRPAGKTYEQYF.

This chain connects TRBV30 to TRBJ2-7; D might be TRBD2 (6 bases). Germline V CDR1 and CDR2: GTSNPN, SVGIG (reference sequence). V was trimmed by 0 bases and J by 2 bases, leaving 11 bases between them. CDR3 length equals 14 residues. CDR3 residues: CAWSVKGLPYEQYF. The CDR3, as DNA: TGTGCCTGGAGTGTTAAGGGACTGCCCTACGAGCAGTACTTC.

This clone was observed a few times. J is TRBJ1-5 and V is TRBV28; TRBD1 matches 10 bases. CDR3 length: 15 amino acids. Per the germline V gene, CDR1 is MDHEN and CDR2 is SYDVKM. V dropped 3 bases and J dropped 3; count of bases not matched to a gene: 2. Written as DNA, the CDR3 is TGTGCCAGCAGTTTGGACAGGGGGGACAATCAGCCCCAGCATTTT. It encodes CASSLDRGDNQPQHF.

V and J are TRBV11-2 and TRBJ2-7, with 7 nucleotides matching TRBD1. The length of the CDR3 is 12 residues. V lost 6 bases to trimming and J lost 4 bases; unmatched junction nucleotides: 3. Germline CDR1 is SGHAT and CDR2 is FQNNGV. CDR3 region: CASSIQGYEQYF. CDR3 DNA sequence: TGTGCCAGCAGTATACAGGGGTACGAGCAGTACTTC.

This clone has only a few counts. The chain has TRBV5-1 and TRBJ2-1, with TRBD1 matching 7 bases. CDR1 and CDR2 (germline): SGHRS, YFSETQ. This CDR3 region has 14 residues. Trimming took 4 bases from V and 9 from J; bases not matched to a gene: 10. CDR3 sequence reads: CASSQPIDRAEQFF. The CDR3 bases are TGCGCCAGCAGCCAACCTATTGACAGGGCTGAGCAGTTCTTC.

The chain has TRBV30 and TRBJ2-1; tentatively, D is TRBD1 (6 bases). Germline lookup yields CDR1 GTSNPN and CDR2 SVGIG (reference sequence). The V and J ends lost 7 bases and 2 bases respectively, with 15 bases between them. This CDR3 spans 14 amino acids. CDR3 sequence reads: CASQGFGPYNEQFF. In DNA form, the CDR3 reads TGTGCCTCCCAGGGGTTTGGTCCCTACAATGAGCAGTTCTTC.

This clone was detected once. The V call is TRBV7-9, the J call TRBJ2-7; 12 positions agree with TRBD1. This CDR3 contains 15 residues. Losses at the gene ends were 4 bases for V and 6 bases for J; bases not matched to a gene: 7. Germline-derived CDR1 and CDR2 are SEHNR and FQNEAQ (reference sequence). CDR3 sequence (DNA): TGTGCCAGCAGCTCACCGGGACAGGGGGCGCGCGAGCAGTACTTC. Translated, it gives CASSSPGQGAREQYF.

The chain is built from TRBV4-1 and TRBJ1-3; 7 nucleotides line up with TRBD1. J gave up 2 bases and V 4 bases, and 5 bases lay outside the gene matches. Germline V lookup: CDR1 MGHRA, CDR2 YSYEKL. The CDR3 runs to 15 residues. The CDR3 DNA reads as TGCGCCAGCAGCCGACAGGGCGCCACTGGAAACACCATATATTTT. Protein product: CASSRQGATGNTIYF.

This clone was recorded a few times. The CDR3 loop is CASNTADPQETQYF. DNA of the CDR3: TGTGCCAGCAATACAGCGGACCCTCAAGAGACCCAGTACTTC. The chain recombines TRBV2 with TRBJ2-5, with D perhaps matching TRBD2 (5 bases). CDR3 length equals 14 residues. Germline assignment: CDR1 SNHLY and CDR2 FYNNEI. Trimming left V 7 bases short and J 2 bases short, with 14 bases between.

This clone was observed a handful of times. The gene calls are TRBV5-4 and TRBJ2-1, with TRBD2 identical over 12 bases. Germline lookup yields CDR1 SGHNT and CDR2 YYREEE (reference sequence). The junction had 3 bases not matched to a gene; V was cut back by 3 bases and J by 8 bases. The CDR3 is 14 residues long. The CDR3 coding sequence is TGTGCCAGCAGCTGGACTAGCGGGACCTATGAGCAGTTCTTC. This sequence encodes CASSWTSGTYEQFF.

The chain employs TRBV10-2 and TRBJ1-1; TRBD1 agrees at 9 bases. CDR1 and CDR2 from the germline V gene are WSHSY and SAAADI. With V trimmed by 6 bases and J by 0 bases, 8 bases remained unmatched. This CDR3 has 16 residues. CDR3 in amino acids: CASRDRGRKMNTEAFF. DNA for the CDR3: TGCGCCAGCAGGGACAGGGGTCGTAAGATGAACACTGAAGCTTTCTTT.

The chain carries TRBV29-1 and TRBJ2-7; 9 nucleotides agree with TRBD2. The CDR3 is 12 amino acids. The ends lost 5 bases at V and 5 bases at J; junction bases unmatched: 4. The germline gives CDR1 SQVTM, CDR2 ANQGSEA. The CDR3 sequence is CSVRAGGNEQYF. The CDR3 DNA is TGCAGCGTTCGAGCGGGAGGTAACGAGCAGTACTTC.

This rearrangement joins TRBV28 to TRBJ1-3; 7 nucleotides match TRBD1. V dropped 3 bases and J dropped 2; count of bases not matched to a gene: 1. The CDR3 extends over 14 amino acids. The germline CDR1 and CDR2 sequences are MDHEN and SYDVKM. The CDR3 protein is CASSFDRAGNTIYF. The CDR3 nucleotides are TGTGCCAGCAGTTTCGACAGGGCTGGAAACACCATATATTTT.

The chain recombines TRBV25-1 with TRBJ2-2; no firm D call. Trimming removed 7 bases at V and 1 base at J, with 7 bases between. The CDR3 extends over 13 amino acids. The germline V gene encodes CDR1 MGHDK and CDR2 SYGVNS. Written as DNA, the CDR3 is TGTGCCAGCATCTCGGTGAACACCGGGGAGCTGTTTTTT. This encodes CASISVNTGELFF.

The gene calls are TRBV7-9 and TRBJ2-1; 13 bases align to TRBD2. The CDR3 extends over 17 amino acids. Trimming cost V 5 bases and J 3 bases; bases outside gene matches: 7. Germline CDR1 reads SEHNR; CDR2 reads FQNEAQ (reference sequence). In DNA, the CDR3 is TGTGCCAGCAGCGCCCTACTAGCGGGAGGGCTCTACAATGAGCAGTTCTTC. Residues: CASSALLAGGLYNEQFF. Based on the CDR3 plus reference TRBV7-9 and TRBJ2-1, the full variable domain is DTGVSQNPRHKITKRGQNVTFRCDPISEHNRLYWYRQTLGQGPEFLTYFQNEAQLEKSRLLSDRFSAERPKGSFSTLEIQRTEQGDSAMYLCASSALLAGGLYNEQFFGPGTRLTVL.

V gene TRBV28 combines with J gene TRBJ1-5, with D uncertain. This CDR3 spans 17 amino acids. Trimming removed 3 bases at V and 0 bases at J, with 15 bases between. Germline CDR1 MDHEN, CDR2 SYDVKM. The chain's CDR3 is CASSFVGDTSSNQPQHF. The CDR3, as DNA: TGTGCCAGCAGTTTCGTGGGCGACACGAGTAGCAATCAGCCCCAGCATTTT.